This entry lists 3 T cell receptor beta chains sequenced from one sample in a study of blood T cell repertoires in COVID-19 (dated by TCRdb to 2020 to 2022). Libraries came from the immunoSEQ multiplex PCR assay. TCRdb limited this immuneACCESS table to in-frame rearrangements with V and J called. A share of clones is missing; checked studies link under half to unresolved V genes, and the rest is unexplained. A total of 270,000 or so clones appear in this sample, around 90% of them only once. The ten largest clones take up 2% to 2.5% of the sample. Sequenced sample: peripheral blood. The receptors derive from a woman aged 55-75 years with COVID-19, enrolled during active disease.

The rearrangement joins TRBV7-2 to TRBJ1-4, with no clear D. This CDR3 is built from 13 residues. V was trimmed by 2 bases and J by 7 bases, leaving 8 bases between them. Germline loops: CDR1 SGHTA, CDR2 FQGNSA. The CDR3 region is CASSLQTSEKLFF. The CDR3 DNA is TGTGCCAGCAGCTTACAAACAAGTGAAAAACTGTTTTTT.

The chain employs TRBV5-1 and TRBJ2-5; unclear D gene. The CDR3 runs to 15 residues. Trimming pared 0 bases from V and 1 base from J, leaving 10 bases between. Germline CDR1 reads SGHRS; CDR2 reads YFSETQ. CDR3 DNA sequence: TGCGCCAGCAGCTTGGACGGCGGCTCCCAAGAGACCCAGTACTTC. Protein product: CASSLDGGSQETQYF.

This clone was counted only a few times. In DNA form, the CDR3 reads TGTGCCAGCAGTTCCACAGTCTATGGCTACACCTTC. This translates into CASSSTVYGYTF. The rearrangement links TRBV28 to TRBJ1-2; no firm D call. Deletions cut 4 bases from V and 4 bases from J, with 7 bases between. There are 12 residues in the CDR3. Germline V CDR1 and CDR2: MDHEN, SYDVKM.